This TCR beta chain stems from a study of cytomegalovirus exposure and HLA in healthy donors. Study-level points and caveats: A few chains tied to CMV proved CMV antigen-specific in vitro.

V gave up 3 bases and J gave up 4 bases, with 21 bases separating them. CDR1 is KGHSH and CDR2 is LQKENI in the germline V gene. The CDR3 runs 17 residues. Note on this clone: What it binds is not known.

Researchers ran the PCR with 60 Vbeta and 13 Jbeta primers. Sequenced by immunoSEQ multiplex PCR; TCRdb stores in-frame clones only, minus some. The repertoire holds roughly 140,000 clones, 73% seen once, with roughly an eighth in the top ten. This clonotype was sampled from a human donor in good health. This chain uses TRBV18 with TRBJ1-2, with TRBD1 as a possible D gene (6 bases). Material: PBMCs. The CDR3 here is CASSPSTGAQGSYGYTF. The CDR3 DNA reads as TGTGCCAGCTCACCCTCGACAGGAGCCCAGGGGAGCTATGGCTACACCTTC.